Listed below are T cell receptor beta chains from one sample, sequenced in a study of OX40 agonist ivuxolimab in advanced cancers. The repertoire was sequenced with immunoSEQ multiplex PCR; TCRdb's copy has only in-frame clones and lacks some. The sample lists more than 100,000 clones, approximately 90% seen once, with more than 0.45% in the top ten. The sequenced sample was CD4+ or CD8+ T cells sorted from blood, obtained in a trial of the OX40 agonist ivuxolimab. All receptors derive from an adult with an advanced solid tumor such as melanoma, head and neck, liver or kidney cancer. Both conserved end residues are trimmed from each CDR3. Expanded clones are given a class, and other clones once, few, many or no size at all.

length,J,V,size,CDR3
16,TRBJ2-3,TRBV7-2,-,ASSLVRGSGGTRDTQY
14,TRBJ2-2,TRBV10-3,-,AIGPRTGGDTGELF
11,TRBJ2-2,TRBV19,-,AGAGYGAGELF
11,TRBJ1-5,TRBV5-8,-,ASSRLWGQPQH
15,TRBJ2-6,TRBV15,-,ATSRDRGGGGANVLT
12,TRBJ1-4,TRBV7-2,-,ASSLGGLAEKLF
10,TRBJ1-2,TRBV28,-,ASSLGGRGYT
13,TRBJ2-4,TRBV9,-,ASSPPGAGGNIQY
14,TRBJ1-2,TRBV30,-,AWSDLRDSLGYGYT
13,TRBJ1-5,TRBV5-8,-,ASSQGQGNIQPQH
13,TRBJ1-6,TRBV27,once,ASSSGTARNSPLH
14,TRBJ2-5,TRBV7-2,once,ASSLGAGGSQETQY
11,TRBJ2-2,TRBV19,-,ASKSWGVGELF
12,TRBJ2-3,TRBV9,-,ASSVDHDTDTQY
14,TRBJ2-7,TRBV5-1,-,ASSLVGGVNLYEQY
13,TRBJ2-5,TRBV19,-,ASSRLRGSRETQY
11,TRBJ1-2,TRBV29-1,once,SVVRGASSGYT
9,TRBJ2-5,TRBV20-1,once,SARTSATQY
13,TRBJ2-7,TRBV7-6,-,ASSVSGTGANEQY
13,TRBJ2-7,TRBV5-8,-,ASSFTTTVSYEQY
14,TRBJ2-5,TRBV7-2,-,ASSRVGTEVQETQY
14,TRBJ2-6,TRBV10-3,-,AITPREGPGANVLT
12,TRBJ1-5,TRBV7-2,few,ASSRQGSNQPQH
13,TRBJ1-3,TRBV6-5,-,ASGKGFPSGNTIY
12,TRBJ2-1,TRBV30,-,ALGLAGRYNEQF
15,TRBJ1-6,TRBV7-8,-,ASSPRTGGSYNSPLH
13,TRBJ2-2,TRBV19,few,ASSLRPQVTGELF
11,TRBJ1-3,TRBV5-6,-,ASSQGSGNTIY
13,TRBJ2-7,TRBV5-6,-,ASSSGLAGFYEQY
14,TRBJ2-2,TRBV6-1,-,ASSDPGTTITGELF
14,TRBJ2-3,TRBV28,-,ASSPHSGGRTDTQY
16,TRBJ1-5,TRBV5-1,-,ASSRSPGDRALDQPQH
15,TRBJ2-1,TRBV4-3,-,ASSQAASVRIANEQF
13,TRBJ2-3,TRBV11-2,-,ASSPSTGSTDTQY
12,TRBJ1-5,TRBV6-1,-,AGGRGEEGQPQH
13,TRBJ1-6,TRBV7-5,-,ARRGGRGQNSPLH
14,TRBJ1-6,TRBV28,-,ASSRGQTTYNSPLH
11,TRBJ2-2,TRBV7-9,-,ASETPNTGELF
10,TRBJ1-2,TRBV6-6,-,ASSTQSYGYT
10,TRBJ1-1,TRBV28,-,ASSRQRTEAF
11,TRBJ1-2,TRBV6-5,few,ASTRGANYGYT
13,TRBJ1-6,TRBV14,-,ASSQREGYNSPLH